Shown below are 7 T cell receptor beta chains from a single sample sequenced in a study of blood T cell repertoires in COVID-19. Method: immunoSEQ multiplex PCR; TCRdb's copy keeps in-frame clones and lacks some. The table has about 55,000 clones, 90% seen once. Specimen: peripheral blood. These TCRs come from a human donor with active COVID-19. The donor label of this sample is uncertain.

The CDR3, as DNA: TGTGCCAGCAGGAACGGAGGAAACTATGGCTACACCTTC. Its protein is CASRNGGNYGYTF. The rearrangement uses TRBV2 and TRBJ1-2, with D unclear. The CDR3 length is 13 residues. V lost 6 bases and J 2 bases, leaving 10 bases between the germline ends. Germline assignment: CDR1 SNHLY and CDR2 FYNNEI.

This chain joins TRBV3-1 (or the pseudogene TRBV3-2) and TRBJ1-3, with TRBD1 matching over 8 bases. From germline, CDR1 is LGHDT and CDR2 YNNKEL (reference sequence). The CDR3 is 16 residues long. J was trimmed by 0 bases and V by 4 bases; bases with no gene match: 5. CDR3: CASSPGQAYSGNTIYF. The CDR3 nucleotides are TGTGCCAGCAGCCCGGGACAGGCCTACTCTGGAAACACCATATATTTT.

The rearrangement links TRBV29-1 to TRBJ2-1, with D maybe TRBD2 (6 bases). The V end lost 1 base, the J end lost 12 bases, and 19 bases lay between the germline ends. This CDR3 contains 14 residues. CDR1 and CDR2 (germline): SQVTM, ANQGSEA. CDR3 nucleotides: TGCAGCGTTGAAGGCGGCAGGGACTTAGTTGGGCAGTTCTTC. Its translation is CSVEGGRDLVGQFF.

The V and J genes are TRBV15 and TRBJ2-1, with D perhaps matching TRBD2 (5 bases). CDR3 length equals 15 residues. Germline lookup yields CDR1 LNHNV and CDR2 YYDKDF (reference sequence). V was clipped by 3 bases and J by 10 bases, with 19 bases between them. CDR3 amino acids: CATSSTRLPQDEQFF. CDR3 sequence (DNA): TGTGCCACCAGCAGTACTAGGCTCCCTCAGGACGAGCAGTTCTTC.

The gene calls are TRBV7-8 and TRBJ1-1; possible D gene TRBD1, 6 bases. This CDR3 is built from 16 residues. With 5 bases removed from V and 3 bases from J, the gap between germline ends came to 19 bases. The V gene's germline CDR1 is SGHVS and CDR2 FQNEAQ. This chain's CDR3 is CASSLGQTKWDTEAFF. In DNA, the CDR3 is TGTGCCAGCAGCCTAGGACAGACCAAATGGGACACTGAAGCTTTCTTT.

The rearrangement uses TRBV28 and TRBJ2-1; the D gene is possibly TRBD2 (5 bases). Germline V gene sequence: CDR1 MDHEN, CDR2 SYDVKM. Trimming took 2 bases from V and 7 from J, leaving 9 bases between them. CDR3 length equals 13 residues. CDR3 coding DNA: TGTGCCAGCAGTTTAAATCTAGCAAATGAGCAGTTCTTC. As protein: CASSLNLANEQFF.

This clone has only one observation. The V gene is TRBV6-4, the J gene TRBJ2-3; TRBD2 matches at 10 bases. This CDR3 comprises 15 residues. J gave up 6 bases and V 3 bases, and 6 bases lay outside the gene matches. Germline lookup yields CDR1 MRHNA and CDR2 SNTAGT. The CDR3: CASSEIAGGADTQYF. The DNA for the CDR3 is TGTGCCAGCAGTGAGATAGCGGGGGGTGCGGATACGCAGTATTTT.